Below are 27 T cell receptor beta chains sequenced from a single sample in a study of cytomegalovirus exposure and HLA in healthy donors (dated by TCRdb to about 2017). Library creation used the immunoSEQ multiplex PCR assay. For the multiplex PCR, a mixture combining 60 forward primers for TCR Vbeta segments and 13 reverse primers for TCR Jbeta segments was used. In its TCRdb copy, this immuneACCESS table keeps in-frame sequences only and misses some clones. Where compared with another copy, unresolved V genes explain less than half of these, and the others have no known cause. This sample holds 150,000 to 200,000 clones; over 70% were observed only once. Approximately 6.8% of the sample comes from the top ten. The sample consisted of PBMCs. The receptors stem from a woman in her 40s in good health and CMV-seropositive.

The gene calls are TRBV4-1 and TRBJ1-1; D may be TRBD1 (5 bases). The V gene's germline CDR1 is MGHRA and CDR2 YSYEKL. Between the trimmed V and J ends, which lost 4 bases and 4 bases, there was a span of 22 bases. CDR3 length: 17 amino acids. CDR3 DNA: TGCGCCAGCAGCCCACCGCGGGAAATCGGAGGGACCACTGAAGCTTTCTTT. As protein: CASSPPREIGGTTEAFF.

V and J are TRBV6-6 and TRBJ1-1; 7 bases agree with TRBD1. Germline V CDR1 and CDR2: MNHNY, SVGAGI (reference sequence). Losses at the gene ends were 6 bases for V and 10 bases for J; bases not matched to a gene: 14. The length of the CDR3 is 14 residues. The CDR3 protein is CASSPGTVSMRAFF. CDR3 coding DNA: TGTGCCAGCAGCCCAGGGACAGTTTCAATGAGAGCTTTCTTT.

This chain uses TRBV5-4 with TRBJ1-2, with D possibly matching TRBD1 (5 bases). The CDR3 is 14 amino acids. The germline V gene encodes CDR1 SGHNT and CDR2 YYREEE (reference sequence). Trimming left V 3 bases short and J 4 bases short, with 13 bases between. The CDR3 region is CASSYTDSFYGYTF. DNA for the CDR3: TGTGCCAGCAGCTACACCGACAGTTTCTATGGCTACACCTTC.

This rearrangement joins TRBV5-6 to TRBJ2-3; 11 bases match TRBD2. This CDR3 is 15 amino acids long. Germline V lookup: CDR1 SGHDT, CDR2 YYEEEE. V lost 4 bases, J lost 5 bases, and 6 bases stayed unmatched. CDR3 coding DNA: TGTGCCAGCAGCGACGGCCTAGCGGGGGGAGATACGCAGTATTTT. Translated, it gives CASSDGLAGGDTQYF. Drawing the rest from reference TRBV5-6 and TRBJ2-3, the complete variable domain is DAGVTQSPTHLIKTRGQQVTLRCSPKSGHDTVSWYQQALGQGPQFIFQYYEEEERQRGNFPDRFSGHQFPNYSSELNVNALLLGDSALYLCASSDGLAGGDTQYFGPGTRLTVL.

This clone showed up just once. The chain has TRBV9 and TRBJ2-1, with 9 bases fitting TRBD2. Germline V gene sequence: CDR1 SGDLS, CDR2 YYNGEE. V shed 7 bases and J 8 bases; nucleotides not matched to a gene: 13. The CDR3 sequence is 15 residues long. CDR3 nucleotide sequence: TGTGCCAGCTCGGTGAGCGGGGGGTTTGGTCATGAGCAGTTCTTC. Translation gives CASSVSGGFGHEQFF. Drawing the rest from reference TRBV9 and TRBJ2-1, the complete variable domain is DSGVTQTPKHLITATGQRVTLRCSPRSGDLSVYWYQQSLDQGLQFLIQYYNGEERAKGNILERFSAQQFPDLHSELNLSSLELGDSALYFCASSVSGGFGHEQFFGPGTRLTVL.

The chain couples TRBV5-1 to TRBJ2-2, with 8 bases fitting TRBD2. CDR3 length equals 20 residues. Per germline, CDR1 SGHRS and CDR2 YFSETQ. Trimming cost V 0 bases and J 3 bases; bases outside gene matches: 16. Here the CDR3 DNA reads TGCGCCAGCAGCTTGGTAACGGGGGGGCTGAACAAGATATACACCGGGGAGCTGTTTTTT. Protein sequence: CASSLVTGGLNKIYTGELFF.

V is TRBV11-2 and J is TRBJ2-7, with 10 bases fitting TRBD2. V was pared by 4 bases and J by 7 bases, with 7 bases of the junction left unmatched. CDR1 SGHAT and CDR2 FQNNGV come from the germline V gene. The CDR3 length is 14 residues. The CDR3 is CASSSAGGLLEQYF. CDR3 sequence (DNA): TGTGCCAGCAGCTCAGCGGGGGGGCTATTAGAGCAGTACTTC. Filled out from reference TRBV11-2 and TRBJ2-7, the complete variable domain reads EAGVAQSPRYKIIEKRQSVAFWCNPISGHATLYWYQQILGQGPKLLIQFQNNGVVDDSQLPKDRFSAERLKGVDSTLKIQPAKLEDSAVYLCASSSAGGLLEQYFGPGTRLTVT.

The count of this clone is one. The junction differs from germline at one of its ends, possibly a read error. This rearrangement joins TRBV6-1 to TRBJ1-2, with D possibly TRBD1 on 6 matching bases. Germline V lookup: CDR1 MNHNS, CDR2 SASEGT. CDR3 length equals 15 residues. CDR3 in amino acids: CASREGVWGRDGYTF. CDR3 sequence (DNA): TGTGCCAGCAGGGAAGGGGTATGGGGGCGTGACGGCTACACCTTC.

This clone showed up just a few times. The gene calls are TRBV9 and TRBJ2-1, with TRBD2 matching 10 bases. The CDR3 loop spans 20 amino acids. The V segment lost 0 bases and the J segment 2 bases; nucleotides outside the gene matches: 14. Germline values: CDR1 SGDLS, CDR2 YYNGEE. The CDR3 here is CASSVGRAGGHGVAYNEQFF. Written as DNA, the CDR3 is TGTGCCAGCAGCGTAGGTCGAGCGGGGGGGCATGGCGTAGCCTACAATGAGCAGTTCTTC.

The rearrangement uses TRBV27 and TRBJ2-3, with D maybe TRBD2 (6 bases). Between the trimmed V and J ends, which lost 3 bases and 2 bases, there was a span of 15 bases. The germline V gene has CDR1 MNHEY and CDR2 SMNVEV (reference sequence). The CDR3 is 16 amino acids. This chain's CDR3 is CASSFRDSRITDTQYF. The CDR3 DNA reads TGTGCCAGCAGTTTCCGGGACTCACGTATCACAGATACGCAGTATTTT.

This sequence joins TRBV6-6 and TRBJ1-2; D gene unclear. With 0 bases removed from V and 6 bases from J, the gap between germline ends came to 5 bases. The CDR3 runs to 12 residues. Germline CDR1 reads MNHNY; CDR2 reads SVGAGI (reference sequence). DNA of the CDR3: TGTGCCAGCAGTTACTCCGAGGATGGCTACACCTTC. This encodes CASSYSEDGYTF.

The chain employs TRBV5-1 and TRBJ2-7; 7 positions agree with TRBD1. V gave up 2 bases and J gave up 3 bases; unmatched junction bases: 8. This CDR3 comprises 15 residues. Germline V gene data show CDR1 as SGHRS and CDR2 as YFSETQ. The CDR3 DNA follows: TGCGCCAGCAGCTTTGGACAGGCCGCAATCTACGAGCAGTACTTC. Encoded protein: CASSFGQAAIYEQYF.

The genes are TRBV28 and TRBJ1-6; D is uncertain. V gave up 5 bases and J gave up 4 bases, with 9 bases separating them. Germline V lookup: CDR1 MDHEN, CDR2 SYDVKM. The CDR3 loop spans 14 amino acids. CDR3 bases: TGTGCCAGCAGTACAACACCTTATAATTCACCCCTCCACTTT. It specifies CASSTTPYNSPLHF.

About this clone itself: This same CDR3 is encoded by further DNA sequences in the sample. This chain connects TRBV27 to TRBJ2-1, with D perhaps matching TRBD1 (6 bases). This CDR3 is built from 15 residues. The V gene lost 7 bases and the J gene lost 1 base, with 14 bases spanning the gap. Germline V CDR1 and CDR2: MNHEY, SMNVEV (reference sequence). The CDR3 bases are TGTGCCAGCAAGGCCAGGGGTGGTTCCTACAATGAGCAGTTCTTC. It codes for CASKARGGSYNEQFF.

Comments on this clone: One end of the junction is discordant with germline, which a read error may explain. V and J are TRBV7-8 and TRBJ2-6; possibly TRBD1 for D (6 bases). The CDR3 consists of 16 residues. Germline V gene sequence: CDR1 SGHVS, CDR2 FQNEAQ. CDR3: CASSLRGSGGANGLTF. In DNA form, the CDR3 reads TGTGCCAGCAGCTTGAGGGGGTCGGGTGGGGCCAACGGCCTGACTTTC.

The V gene is TRBV7-9, the J gene TRBJ2-2; D is undetermined. Trimming left V 5 bases short and J 7 bases short, with 8 bases between. Germline CDR1 reads SEHNR; CDR2 reads FQNEAQ (reference sequence). The length of the CDR3 is 12 residues. The CDR3 spells CASSPFIGELFF. The CDR3 DNA reads as TGTGCCAGCAGCCCATTCATCGGGGAGCTGTTTTTT.

The J gene is TRBJ1-5, the V gene TRBV7-2; D uncertain. Germline CDR1 reads SGHTA; CDR2 reads FQGNSA. CDR3 length: 14 residues. Trimming took off 7 bases at V and 0 bases at J, with 10 bases between the two ends. The CDR3: CASTQQHSNQPQHF. The CDR3, as DNA: TGTGCCAGCACTCAACAGCATAGCAATCAGCCCCAGCATTTT. The whole variable domain, filled in from reference TRBV7-2 and TRBJ1-5, reads GAGVSQSPSNKVTEKGKDVELRCDPISGHTALYWYRQSLGQGLEFLIYFQGNSAPDKSGLPSDRFSAERTGGSVSTLTIQRTQQEDSAVYLCASTQQHSNQPQHFGDGTRLSIL.

This chain uses TRBV2 with TRBJ1-2; D gene uncertain. Germline CDR1 is SNHLY and CDR2 is FYNNEI. Trimming removed 8 bases at V and 5 bases at J, with 12 bases between. The CDR3 contains 12 residues. CDR3 residues: CASVRSLYGYTF. CDR3 nucleotide sequence: TGTGCCAGCGTGAGGAGCCTATATGGCTACACCTTC.

The V and J genes are TRBV7-2 and TRBJ2-3, with 9 bases matching TRBD2. V was clipped by 1 base and J by 0 bases; unmatched bases: 2. Germline CDR1 is SGHTA and CDR2 is FQGNSA. The CDR3 spans 16 residues. CDR3 sequence reads: CASSLGLAGSTDTQYF. The CDR3 coding sequence is TGTGCCAGCAGCTTAGGGCTAGCGGGGAGCACAGATACGCAGTATTTT. The variable domain in full, completed from reference TRBV7-2 and TRBJ2-3, reads GAGVSQSPSNKVTEKGKDVELRCDPISGHTALYWYRQSLGQGLEFLIYFQGNSAPDKSGLPSDRFSAERTGGSVSTLTIQRTQQEDSAVYLCASSLGLAGSTDTQYFGPGTRLTVL.

This sequence joins TRBV2 and TRBJ1-6; 7 nucleotides match TRBD1. CDR1 and CDR2 from the germline V gene are SNHLY and FYNNEI. CDR3 size: 14 residues. V lost 2 bases to trimming and J lost 9 bases; unmatched junction nucleotides: 4. CDR3 protein: CASSEQGDSSPLHF. CDR3 in DNA: TGTGCCAGCAGTGAACAGGGGGACAGTTCACCCCTCCACTTT.

This clone was counted a few times. The rearrangement uses TRBV11-2 and TRBJ2-7, with D perhaps TRBD1 (7 bases). From germline, CDR1 is SGHAT and CDR2 FQNNGV. There are 15 residues in the CDR3. The germline V and J ends were trimmed by 2 bases and 4 bases, with 15 bases remaining between them. CDR3 DNA: TGTGCCAGCAGCTTATTCAGCAGGGGGGTATACGAGCAGTACTTC. Protein: CASSLFSRGVYEQYF. Based on the CDR3 plus reference TRBV11-2 and TRBJ2-7, the full variable domain is EAGVAQSPRYKIIEKRQSVAFWCNPISGHATLYWYQQILGQGPKLLIQFQNNGVVDDSQLPKDRFSAERLKGVDSTLKIQPAKLEDSAVYLCASSLFSRGVYEQYFGPGTRLTVT.

This clone appeared a few times. The rearrangement uses TRBV28 and TRBJ2-1; tentative D call: TRBD1 (5 bases). This CDR3 is built from 16 residues. Per germline, CDR1 MDHEN and CDR2 SYDVKM. The V end lost 2 bases, the J end lost 0 bases, and 11 bases lay between the germline ends. CDR3 amino acids: CASSLDTGSSYNEQFF. CDR3 bases: TGTGCCAGCAGTTTAGATACAGGAAGCTCCTACAATGAGCAGTTCTTC.

The CDR3 DNA reads as TGTGCCAGTAGTATGAGGACTACGAACACCGGGGAGCTGTTTTTT. Protein product: CASSMRTTNTGELFF. The V and J genes are TRBV19 and TRBJ2-2; TRBD2 is a possible D gene (6 bases). The length of the CDR3 is 15 residues. Germline CDR1 is LNHDA and CDR2 is SQIVND (reference sequence). The V end lost 3 bases, the J end lost 0 bases, and 8 bases lay between the germline ends.

The count of this clone is one. The V and J genes are TRBV11-2 and TRBJ1-3; no definite D call. Deletions cut 0 bases from V and 2 bases from J, with 5 bases between. Germline CDR1 SGHAT, CDR2 FQNNGV. This CDR3 has 14 amino acids. CDR3 bases: TGTGCCAGCAGCTTAGACGGGGCTGGAAACACCATATATTTT. Translation: CASSLDGAGNTIYF.

V usage is TRBV6-1 and J usage is TRBJ2-2, with TRBD1 identical over 9 bases. From germline, CDR1 is MNHNS and CDR2 SASEGT. V lost 6 bases, J lost 2 bases, and 4 bases stayed unmatched. This CDR3 comprises 15 residues. CDR3 bases: TGTGCCAGCAGCCTACAGGGGGCTAACACCGGGGAGCTGTTTTTT. Its translation is CASSLQGANTGELFF.

The chain employs TRBV27 and TRBJ2-1; no clear D. The germline V gene has CDR1 MNHEY and CDR2 SMNVEV (reference sequence). This CDR3 spans 14 amino acids. V lost 3 bases and J 1 base, leaving 7 bases between the germline ends. This chain's CDR3 is CASSFLRSYNEQFF. The CDR3 nucleotides are TGTGCCAGCAGTTTCTTGCGGTCCTACAATGAGCAGTTCTTC.

The chain joins TRBV2 to TRBJ1-1; 7 nucleotides agree with TRBD1. The V and J ends lost 5 bases and 11 bases, in that order; junction bases with no gene match: 11. Germline V lookup: CDR1 SNHLY, CDR2 FYNNEI. This CDR3 contains 13 residues. CDR3 in DNA: TGTGCCAGCAGTCCCGACAGGGTGGAGGGGGCTTTCTTT. Its translation: CASSPDRVEGAFF.